The 32 T cell receptor beta chains below were found in one sample sequenced in a study of blood T cell repertoires in COVID-19. Assay: immunoSEQ multiplex PCR; the TCRdb copy retains only in-frame clones and omits some. There are roughly 110,000 clones in the sample; roughly four fifths occur only once, and 7.9% lies in the top ten. The source material was peripheral blood. The receptor source for this set is a man aged 65 to 79 with acute or convalescent COVID-19.

The rearrangement joins TRBV9 to TRBJ1-2; possibly TRBD1 for D (5 bases). Germline V gene lookup returns CDR1 SGDLS and CDR2 YYNGEE. The ends were cut back, 7 bases at V and 7 bases at J, with 17 bases in the middle. This CDR3 has 13 residues. This CDR3 is CASATGDGLGYTF. The CDR3 coding sequence is TGTGCCAGCGCAACAGGTGACGGTCTTGGCTACACCTTC. The whole variable domain, filled in from reference TRBV9 and TRBJ1-2, reads DSGVTQTPKHLITATGQRVTLRCSPRSGDLSVYWYQQSLDQGLQFLIQYYNGEERAKGNILERFSAQQFPDLHSELNLSSLELGDSALYFCASATGDGLGYTFGSGTRLTVV.

CDR3 nucleotide sequence: TGTGCCAGCAGCCCCCGAAACGGCGACAGTGGGTGGGATACGCAGTATTTT. This codes for CASSPRNGDSGWDTQYF. The chain couples TRBV9 to TRBJ2-3; tentative D call: TRBD1 (5 bases). The V end lost 4 bases, the J end lost 6 bases, and 24 bases lay between the germline ends. The CDR3 consists of 17 residues. Germline CDR1 and CDR2: SGDLS and YYNGEE.

CDR3: CASSESVGGTDGNTIYF. The CDR3 region has the DNA TGTGCCAGCAGTGAGTCAGTGGGTGGGACAGATGGAAACACCATATATTTT. V gene TRBV6-1 combines with J gene TRBJ1-3; 7 nucleotides match TRBD1. V lost 3 bases and J lost 3; bases outside the gene matches: 11. This CDR3 spans 17 amino acids. Germline V lookup: CDR1 MNHNS, CDR2 SASEGT.

This chain uses TRBV19 with TRBJ1-2, with 9 bases lining up with TRBD1. The CDR3 extends over 14 amino acids. CDR1 is LNHDA and CDR2 is SQIVND in the germline V gene (reference sequence). The J segment lost 7 bases and the V segment lost 7 bases, leaving 10 bases of the junction unmatched. Here the CDR3 DNA reads TGTGCCAGTACCCCGGACAGGGGAATCTTTGGCTACACCTTC. Amino acids: CASTPDRGIFGYTF.

The genes are TRBV5-1 and TRBJ2-2; D possibly corresponds to TRBD2 (5 bases). This CDR3 has 14 amino acids. Trimming shortened V by 4 bases and J by 6 bases, and 13 bases separated the two germline ends. Germline V gene sequence: CDR1 SGHRS, CDR2 YFSETQ. The DNA for the CDR3 is TGCGCCAGCAGCCTAAGGACTGAATCCGGGGAGCTGTTTTTT. Protein sequence: CASSLRTESGELFF.

The chain is built from TRBV3-1 (or the pseudogene TRBV3-2) and TRBJ2-3; 9 bases line up with TRBD2. V lost 3 bases to trimming and J lost 8 bases; unmatched junction nucleotides: 12. The CDR3 is 16 amino acids. Germline V lookup: CDR1 LGHDT, CDR2 YNNKEL (reference sequence). CDR3 bases: TGTGCCAGCAGCCATCAGACTAGCGGAACTTTGGGTACGCAGTATTTT. Protein product: CASSHQTSGTLGTQYF.

This clone occurred once. This sequence joins TRBV5-8 and TRBJ2-6, with 7 bases matching TRBD1. V dropped 1 base and J dropped 0; count of bases not matched to a gene: 4. Germline V lookup: CDR1 SGHTS, CDR2 YDEGEE. This CDR3 spans 17 amino acids. The CDR3 DNA sequence: TGTGCCAGCAGCTTGACAGGGGCCCCCTCTGGGGCCAACGTCCTGACTTTC. Protein product: CASSLTGAPSGANVLTF.

This clone came up once. The chain couples TRBV7-3 to TRBJ1-1, with TRBD1 identical over 8 bases. This CDR3 comprises 14 residues. The V segment lost 4 bases and the J segment 4 bases; nucleotides outside the gene matches: 5. Germline V CDR1 and CDR2: SGHTA, FQGTGA. CDR3 nucleotides: TGTGCCAGCAGCTATGCAACAGGGGGCACTGAAGCTTTCTTT. Protein product: CASSYATGGTEAFF.

This rearrangement joins TRBV5-1 to TRBJ2-1; 9 bases fit TRBD2. Germline V gene sequence: CDR1 SGHRS, CDR2 YFSETQ. CDR3 length equals 15 residues. V gave up 0 bases and J gave up 7 bases; unmatched junction bases: 5. The CDR3 protein is CASSLGTSAGNEQFF. The CDR3, as DNA: TGCGCCAGCAGCTTGGGGACTAGCGCGGGGAATGAGCAGTTCTTC.

The rearrangement joins TRBV5-6 to TRBJ1-1; 7 bases line up with TRBD1. V was clipped by 5 bases and J by 0 bases; unmatched bases: 1. Germline V gene lookup returns CDR1 SGHDT and CDR2 YYEEEE. CDR3 size: 13 residues. The CDR3, as DNA: TGTGCCAGCAGGGGACAGCTGAACACTGAAGCTTTCTTT. This codes for CASRGQLNTEAFF.

The genes are TRBV28 and TRBJ1-6; 9 bases are a match to TRBD1. From germline, CDR1 is MDHEN and CDR2 SYDVKM. This CDR3 contains 12 residues. Trimming took 5 bases from V and 13 from J; bases not matched to a gene: 3. Here the CDR3 reads CASSRDRVPLHF. The CDR3 DNA reads TGTGCCAGCAGTAGGGACAGGGTGCCCCTCCACTTT.

The chain links TRBV6-5 to TRBJ1-5; 11 positions match TRBD1. The CDR3 consists of 15 residues. The junction had 8 bases not matched to a gene; V was cut back by 7 bases and J by 6 bases. Germline-derived CDR1 and CDR2 are MNHEY and SVGAGI. In DNA form, the CDR3 reads TGTGCCAGCACCAAGGACAGGGGGCAGGTTCAGCCCCAGCATTTT. Translated, it gives CASTKDRGQVQPQHF.

This chain links TRBV7-3 with TRBJ2-3; possibly TRBD1 for D (5 bases). This CDR3 contains 14 residues. Trimming took off 3 bases at V and 0 bases at J, with 7 bases between the two ends. The germline gives CDR1 SGHTA, CDR2 FQGTGA. In DNA, the CDR3 is TGTGCCAGCAGCTTCCAGGGTAGCACAGATACGCAGTATTTT. Translation: CASSFQGSTDTQYF.

V is TRBV21-1 and J is TRBJ1-3; TRBD1, the table's D call, lacks a check against the DNA. TRBV21-1 has pseudogene status. The CDR3 consists of 16 residues. The CDR3, as DNA: TGTGCCAGCAGCAAAGTCCCGTTGGGACAGATAAACACCATATATTTT. This sequence encodes CASSKVPLGQINTIYF.

In this sample, this clone turned up once. DNA of the CDR3: TGCGCCAGCAGCTTAACAATGGGACAGGGGAATTCACCCCTCCACTTT. Encoded protein: CASSLTMGQGNSPLHF. The J gene is TRBJ1-6, the V gene TRBV5-1; 10 positions agree with TRBD1. V gave up 2 bases and J gave up 7 bases; unmatched junction bases: 6. From germline, CDR1 is SGHRS and CDR2 YFSETQ. The CDR3 has 16 amino acids. The full variable domain, with the rest looked up from reference TRBV5-1 and TRBJ1-6, is KAGVTQTPRYLIKTRGQQVTLSCSPISGHRSVSWYQQTPGQGLQFLFEYFSETQRNKGNFPGRFSGRQFSNSRSEMNVSTLELGDSALYLCASSLTMGQGNSPLHFGNGTRLTVT.

The gene calls are TRBV25-1 and TRBJ1-6; D possibly corresponds to TRBD1 (6 bases). The CDR3 loop spans 14 amino acids. Trimming removed 8 bases at V and 4 bases at J, with 12 bases between. Germline CDR1 reads MGHDK; CDR2 reads SYGVNS. CDR3 loop: CASFSGAYNSPLHF. DNA for the CDR3: TGTGCCAGCTTCTCAGGGGCTTATAATTCACCCCTCCACTTT.

The genes are TRBV18 and TRBJ2-7; TRBD2 matches at 10 bases. The CDR3 totals 14 residues. V trimming: 2 bases; J trimming: 6 bases; junction bases outside the gene matches: 4. CDR1 and CDR2 (germline): KGHSH, LQKENI. CDR3 sequence reads: CASSPLAGGREQYF. DNA for the CDR3: TGTGCCAGCTCACCATTAGCGGGAGGTCGCGAGCAGTACTTC. The full variable domain, its missing parts supplied by reference TRBV18 and TRBJ2-7, is NAGVMQNPRHLVRRRGQEARLRCSPMKGHSHVYWYRQLPEEGLKFMVYLQKENIIDESGMPKERFSAEFPKEGPSILRIQQVVRGDSAAYFCASSPLAGGREQYFGPGTRLTVT.

J is TRBJ2-7 and V is TRBV3-1 (or the pseudogene TRBV3-2), with D maybe TRBD1 (5 bases). V was shortened by 3 bases and J by 0 bases, with 18 bases between the two germline ends. This CDR3 comprises 17 residues. Germline V gene sequence: CDR1 LGHDT, CDR2 YNNKEL (reference sequence). The CDR3 spells CASSHGSQGTYSYEQYF. DNA for the CDR3: TGTGCCAGCAGCCACGGGTCTCAGGGCACTTACTCCTACGAGCAGTACTTC.

This clone has just a few counts. The rearrangement links TRBV5-6 to TRBJ1-5; TRBD1 might be the D (5 bases). Trimming cost V 2 bases and J 5 bases, with 5 bases left between them. Germline CDR1 reads SGHDT; CDR2 reads YYEEEE. The CDR3 is 12 residues long. The CDR3 loop reads CASSLQDQPQHF. The CDR3 DNA follows: TGTGCCAGCAGCTTACAGGATCAGCCCCAGCATTTT.

The V and J genes are TRBV21-1 and TRBJ1-4; TRBD1 is the table's D call, not checked against the DNA. TRBV21-1 is flagged as a pseudogene. CDR3 length: 14 residues. In DNA form, the CDR3 reads TGTGCCAGCAGCAACAGGGGAACTAATGAAAAACTGTTTTTT. As protein: CASSNRGTNEKLFF.

The chain combines TRBV30 with TRBJ1-2, with a weak D call TRBD1 (6 bases). Germline V gene data show CDR1 as GTSNPN and CDR2 as SVGIG (reference sequence). This CDR3 region has 12 residues. Deletions cut 5 bases from V and 4 bases from J, with 11 bases between. The CDR3 DNA reads as TGTGCCTGGGAGGGAGGGGGCTATGGCTACACCTTC. Encoded protein: CAWEGGGYGYTF.

The chain has TRBV28 and TRBJ2-6, with D unclear. Per the germline V gene, CDR1 is MDHEN and CDR2 is SYDVKM. The CDR3 totals 15 residues. Trimming removed 2 bases at V and 4 bases at J, with 9 bases between. The CDR3 region is CASSLISSGANVLTF. The CDR3 DNA is TGTGCCAGCAGTTTAATCTCGTCCGGGGCCAACGTCCTGACTTTC.

The rearrangement joins TRBV6-6 to TRBJ1-2; D gene ambiguous. CDR1 is MNHNY, CDR2 SVGAGI, per germline (reference sequence). The CDR3 has 15 amino acids. Trimming shortened V by 0 bases and J by 5 bases, and 13 bases separated the two germline ends. CDR3 region: CASSYSEVPSYGYTF. CDR3 nucleotide sequence: TGTGCCAGCAGTTACTCTGAGGTTCCCAGTTATGGCTACACCTTC.

The chain combines TRBV19 with TRBJ1-1; D remains unclear. CDR1 LNHDA and CDR2 SQIVND come from the germline V gene (reference sequence). Trimming stripped 1 base from V and 2 bases from J, with 8 bases between. The length of the CDR3 is 14 residues. CDR3 nucleotides: TGTGCCAGTAGTATAGCCGCGACAAACACTGAAGCTTTCTTT. Translated: CASSIAATNTEAFF.

This clone was observed once. The chain couples TRBV30 to TRBJ2-4; possibly TRBD1 for D (6 bases). The CDR3 spans 16 residues. CDR1 is GTSNPN and CDR2 is SVGIG in the germline V gene (reference sequence). V gave up 4 bases and J gave up 0 bases, with 16 bases separating them. CDR3 sequence: CAWNSGQRLAKNIQYF. The CDR3 region has the DNA TGTGCCTGGAACAGCGGACAGAGACTAGCCAAAAACATTCAGTACTTC.

The chain is built from TRBV6-5 and TRBJ2-5; TRBD1 aligns across 8 bases. With 6 bases clipped from V and 5 bases from J, the junction kept 8 bases outside the gene matches. The CDR3 is made up of 14 amino acids. Looked up from germline, CDR1 is MNHEY and CDR2 is SVGAGI. The CDR3 is CASSEGTGSETQYF. The CDR3 DNA is TGTGCCAGCAGCGAGGGGACAGGATCGGAGACCCAGTACTTC.

The genes are TRBV7-2 and TRBJ2-6; D not certain. The CDR3 sequence is 17 residues long. V was clipped by 2 bases and J by 0 bases, with 11 bases between them. Per the germline V gene, CDR1 is SGHTA and CDR2 is FQGNSA. The CDR3 here is CASSLTSRFSGANVLTF. CDR3 DNA: TGTGCCAGCAGCTTAACATCTAGGTTCTCTGGGGCCAACGTCCTGACTTTC.

The chain combines TRBV7-8 with TRBJ2-7; 9 bases are shared with TRBD2. Looked up from germline, CDR1 is SGHVS and CDR2 is FQNEAQ. The ends lost 4 bases at V and 5 bases at J; junction bases unmatched: 9. This CDR3 region has 15 residues. The DNA of the CDR3 is TGTGCCAGCAGCTCCCCGGCAGGACTAGCGAACGAGCAGTACTTC. Protein product: CASSSPAGLANEQYF.

This rearrangement joins TRBV19 to TRBJ2-7; 10 nucleotides align to TRBD1. V trimming: 6 bases; J trimming: 4 bases; junction bases outside the gene matches: 6. The germline V gene has CDR1 LNHDA and CDR2 SQIVND (reference sequence). This CDR3 is 14 amino acids long. The CDR3 coding sequence is TGTGCCAGTAGAGAAAGACAGGGGGCTTACGAGCAGTACTTC. Protein sequence: CASRERQGAYEQYF.

The chain joins TRBV28 to TRBJ1-2; 10 bases line up with TRBD1. The CDR3 covers 15 residues. Germline-derived CDR1 and CDR2 are MDHEN and SYDVKM. With V trimmed by 5 bases and J by 5 bases, 8 bases remained unmatched. CDR3 DNA sequence: TGTGCCAGCAGTCGGACAGGGGGTGTTGGGTATGGCTACACCTTC. Translated, it gives CASSRTGGVGYGYTF.

This clone appeared a single time. The V gene is TRBV28, the J gene TRBJ2-7; 16 nucleotides align to TRBD2. Unmatched junction bases numbered 6, after V lost 4 bases and J lost 6 bases. Germline V gene data show CDR1 as MDHEN and CDR2 as SYDVKM. The CDR3 is 16 amino acids. The CDR3 DNA reads TGTGCCAGCAGTTCCGGGACTAGCGGGAGGGCCCTCGAGCAGTACTTC. This translates into CASSSGTSGRALEQYF.

In its sample, this clone was seen once. The chain combines TRBV28 with TRBJ2-1; no reliable D call. CDR1 and CDR2 (germline): MDHEN, SYDVKM. The CDR3 sequence is 13 residues long. The V end lost 3 bases, the J end lost 7 bases, and 10 bases lay between the germline ends. The CDR3 DNA reads as TGTGCCAGCAGTTTTGACTCCCAAAATGAGCAGTTCTTC. This encodes CASSFDSQNEQFF.